The 26 T cell receptor beta chains below come from one sample, sequenced in a study of T cell responses to AZD1222 COVID-19 vaccine. Only in-frame clones appear in the TCRdb table, and some are missing; sequencing was by immunoSEQ multiplex PCR. This table has some 120,000 clones, roughly 93% appearing once. The sample consisted of peripheral blood, taken on day 0 of AZD1222 vaccination. The receptors here all came from an adult in good health.

This clone was detected many times. This chain links TRBV11-2 with TRBJ1-3, with D tentatively TRBD1 (6 bases). Looked up from germline, CDR1 is SGHAT and CDR2 is FQNNGV. V gave up 5 bases and J gave up 11 bases, with 19 bases separating them. The CDR3 covers 14 residues. This chain's CDR3 is CASSPPGRGGAIYF. CDR3 in DNA: TGTGCCAGCAGCCCCCCGGGCAGGGGAGGCGCCATATATTTT. Full variable domain (outside the CDR3, taken from reference TRBV11-2 and TRBJ1-3): EAGVAQSPRYKIIEKRQSVAFWCNPISGHATLYWYQQILGQGPKLLIQFQNNGVVDDSQLPKDRFSAERLKGVDSTLKIQPAKLEDSAVYLCASSPPGRGGAIYFGEGSWLTVV.

The chain combines TRBV25-1 with TRBJ1-1; 7 positions agree with TRBD1. The V gene's germline CDR1 is MGHDK and CDR2 SYGVNS. The ends lost 1 base at V and 2 bases at J; junction bases unmatched: 4. The CDR3 loop spans 15 amino acids. CDR3 in amino acids: CASSESGTANTEAFF. The CDR3 DNA reads as TGTGCCAGCAGTGAATCAGGGACAGCAAACACTGAAGCTTTCTTT.

The V call is TRBV27, the J call TRBJ1-2; a weak D match, TRBD1 (6 bases). The germline V and J ends were trimmed by 8 bases and 7 bases, with 17 bases remaining between them. The CDR3 loop spans 13 amino acids. Germline CDR1 reads MNHEY; CDR2 reads SMNVEV (reference sequence). CDR3 loop: CASGPLGRGGYTF. The CDR3 DNA sequence: TGTGCCAGCGGCCCATTAGGCAGGGGTGGCTACACCTTC.

V is TRBV4-1 and J is TRBJ1-1; 9 bases are shared with TRBD1. CDR3 length equals 14 residues. After removal of 4 bases from V and 6 bases from J, the junction contained 6 bases not matched to a gene. Germline CDR1 reads MGHRA; CDR2 reads YSYEKL. The CDR3: CASSLGTGLAEAFF. Here the CDR3 DNA reads TGCGCCAGCAGCCTCGGGACAGGGTTGGCTGAAGCTTTCTTT.

This rearrangement joins TRBV15 to TRBJ2-3; D possibly corresponds to TRBD1 (5 bases). V lost 0 bases and J 4 bases, leaving 17 bases between the germline ends. CDR3 length: 17 amino acids. From germline, CDR1 is LNHNV and CDR2 YYDKDF (reference sequence). CDR3: CATSRDLGAGGADTQYF. The CDR3 region has the DNA TGTGCCACCAGCAGAGATCTAGGGGCCGGCGGTGCAGATACGCAGTATTTT. The whole variable domain, remainder taken from reference TRBV15 and TRBJ2-3, is DAMVIQNPRYQVTQFGKPVTLSCSQTLNHNVMYWYQQKSSQAPKLLFHYYDKDFNNEADTPDNFQSRRPNTSFCFLDIRSPGLGDTAMYLCATSRDLGAGGADTQYFGPGTRLTVL.

The chain carries TRBV18 and TRBJ1-2, with D possibly matching TRBD1 (6 bases). The CDR3 length is 15 residues. Trimming removed 2 bases from V and 0 bases from J, with 10 bases in between. Germline loops: CDR1 KGHSH, CDR2 LQKENI. The DNA for the CDR3 is TGTGCCAGCTCACCATCCGGGACACCTAACTATGGCTACACCTTC. Amino acid sequence: CASSPSGTPNYGYTF.

The V gene is TRBV6-5, the J gene TRBJ2-1, with a weak D call TRBD1 (5 bases). CDR1 and CDR2 from the germline V gene are MNHEY and SVGAGI. The CDR3 loop spans 13 amino acids. Trimming removed 2 bases from V and 4 bases from J, with 6 bases in between. CDR3 nucleotides: TGTGCCAGCAGTTACGACAGATACAATGAGCAGTTCTTC. It specifies CASSYDRYNEQFF.

The chain is built from TRBV9 and TRBJ1-5; D may be TRBD1 (6 bases). The length of the CDR3 is 15 residues. V gave up 0 bases and J gave up 6 bases, with 13 bases separating them. Germline CDR1 is SGDLS and CDR2 is YYNGEE. The CDR3 loop reads CASSVEGGAGQPQHF. CDR3 nucleotides: TGTGCCAGCAGCGTAGAAGGGGGGGCAGGTCAGCCCCAGCATTTT.

The chain recombines TRBV28 with TRBJ1-2; 9 bases agree with TRBD1. The CDR3 consists of 17 residues. CDR1 and CDR2 from the germline V gene are MDHEN and SYDVKM. Trimming at V came to 6 bases and at J to 2 bases, leaving 13 bases not matched to a gene. The CDR3 sequence is CASRLQGASTANYGYTF. CDR3 nucleotides: TGTGCCAGCAGATTACAGGGGGCCAGTACCGCCAACTATGGCTACACCTTC.

The chain is built from TRBV19 and TRBJ1-5, with a tentative D call TRBD1 (5 bases). Trimming removed 3 bases from V and 2 bases from J, with 11 bases in between. The CDR3 contains 15 residues. Per the germline V gene, CDR1 is LNHDA and CDR2 is SQIVND (reference sequence). The CDR3 DNA reads as TGTGCCAGTAGTATTGAGGGGTCTCGCAATCAGCCCCAGCATTTT. Its protein is CASSIEGSRNQPQHF.

This rearrangement joins TRBV20-1 to TRBJ1-3; TRBD1 matches at 8 bases. Per the germline V gene, CDR1 is DFQATT and CDR2 is SNEGSKA (reference sequence). J lost 0 bases, V lost 3 bases, and 13 bases had no gene match. This CDR3 is built from 18 residues. The CDR3 loop is CSASPPATGVNSGNTIYF. DNA for the CDR3: TGCAGTGCTAGTCCACCCGCGACAGGGGTGAACTCTGGAAACACCATATATTTT.

V usage is TRBV6-2 or TRBV6-3 and J usage is TRBJ1-5, with 7 positions matching TRBD1. The germline CDR1 and CDR2 sequences are MNHEY and SVGEGT. V lost 5 bases and J lost 5; bases outside the gene matches: 9. CDR3 size: 15 residues. The CDR3 sequence is CASSALTGNHQPQHF. The CDR3 DNA follows: TGTGCCAGCAGTGCTCTGACAGGGAACCATCAGCCCCAGCATTTT.

The genes are TRBV7-3 and TRBJ2-2, with D unresolved. The V end lost 2 bases, the J end lost 1 base, and 11 bases lay between the germline ends. Per germline, CDR1 SGHTA and CDR2 FQGTGA. This CDR3 spans 16 amino acids. The DNA of the CDR3 is TGTGCCAGCAGCTTAGGGCGTTTGGGGAACACCGGGGAGCTGTTTTTT. It encodes CASSLGRLGNTGELFF.

This chain uses TRBV5-4 with TRBJ1-2, with D unclear. V was pared by 3 bases and J by 2 bases, with 5 bases between. This CDR3 has 12 residues. The germline CDR1 and CDR2 sequences are SGHNT and YYREEE (reference sequence). CDR3: CASSSENYGYTF. For the CDR3, the DNA is TGTGCCAGCAGCTCAGAAAACTATGGCTACACCTTC.

The chain is built from TRBV11-3 and TRBJ2-2; D may match TRBD1 or TRBD2 (6 bases each). The CDR3 has 14 residues. CDR1 and CDR2 (germline): SGHNT, YENEEA. Between the trimmed V and J ends, which lost 5 bases and 6 bases, there was a span of 13 bases. For the CDR3, the DNA is TGTGCCAGCAGCAACAACAGGGACTCCGGGGAGCTGTTTTTT. As protein: CASSNNRDSGELFF.

This clone was detected once. This chain connects TRBV4-3 to TRBJ2-3, with TRBD1 matching 9 bases. The CDR3 is made up of 16 amino acids. Germline values: CDR1 LGHNA, CDR2 YSLEER. Trimming removed 1 base from V and 2 bases from J; junction bases left unmatched: 4. CDR3 loop: CASSQGGQGNTDTQYF. CDR3 sequence (DNA): TGCGCCAGCAGCCAAGGAGGACAGGGGAACACAGATACGCAGTATTTT.

The V call is TRBV4-2, the J call TRBJ2-7; D is possibly TRBD2 (6 bases). Germline CDR1 is LGHNA and CDR2 is YNFKEQ. Trimming left V 3 bases short and J 1 base short, with 7 bases between. This CDR3 has 13 residues. The CDR3 DNA is TGTGCCAGCAGCCAGACTAGGTCCTACGAGCAGTACTTC. Its protein is CASSQTRSYEQYF.

The chain links TRBV4-1 to TRBJ1-4; D is unresolved. V was shortened by 7 bases and J by 4 bases, with 16 bases between the two germline ends. The CDR3 is made up of 15 amino acids. Germline V gives CDR1 MGHRA, CDR2 YSYEKL. The DNA for the CDR3 is TGCGCCAGCAACAAAAAGGGTAGCGGTAATGAAAAACTGTTTTTT. Encoded protein: CASNKKGSGNEKLFF.

This rearrangement joins TRBV5-6 to TRBJ2-3, with a possible D match to TRBD1 (6 bases). Deletions cut 0 bases from V and 2 bases from J, with 10 bases between. The CDR3 spans 15 residues. The V gene's germline CDR1 is SGHDT and CDR2 YYEEEE. The CDR3 loop reads CASSLGQDVTDTQYF. CDR3 in DNA: TGTGCCAGCAGCTTGGGACAGGACGTCACAGATACGCAGTATTTT.

The rearrangement links TRBV12-5 to TRBJ1-1, with 10 bases aligning to TRBD1. The CDR3 extends over 14 amino acids. From germline, CDR1 is LGHNT and CDR2 FRNRAP. After removal of 4 bases from V and 6 bases from J, the junction contained 5 bases not matched to a gene. CDR3 bases: TGTGCTAGTGGTTCCGGGACAGGGGCGGCTGAAGCTTTCTTT. Translating gives CASGSGTGAAEAFF.

The rearrangement links TRBV2 to TRBJ1-5; TRBD1 is a possible D gene (5 bases). Germline values: CDR1 SNHLY, CDR2 FYNNEI. The CDR3 length is 14 residues. Trimming cost V 4 bases and J 0 bases, with 7 bases left between them. CDR3: CASSVDSSNQPQHF. In nucleotides, the CDR3 is TGTGCCAGCAGTGTCGACAGTAGCAATCAGCCCCAGCATTTT. Full variable domain (remainder filled in from reference TRBV2 and TRBJ1-5): EPEVTQTPSHQVTQMGQEVILRCVPISNHLYFYWYRQILGQKVEFLVSFYNNEISEKSEIFDDQFSVERPDGSNFTLKIRSTKLEDSAMYFCASSVDSSNQPQHFGDGTRLSIL.

The chain links TRBV19 to TRBJ1-2; D may be TRBD1 (5 bases). V gave up 4 bases and J gave up 4 bases, with 13 bases separating them. CDR1 and CDR2 from the germline V gene are LNHDA and SQIVND (reference sequence). The CDR3 sequence is 14 residues long. The CDR3 DNA reads as TGTGCCAGTAGTACTCCGGGGCAGATCTATGGCTACACCTTC. Translating gives CASSTPGQIYGYTF.

The chain is built from TRBV6-1 and TRBJ1-4, with D hard to call. CDR1 and CDR2 from the germline V gene are MNHNS and SASEGT. V lost 2 bases, J lost 8 bases, and 18 bases lay in between. The CDR3 totals 16 residues. The CDR3 loop is CASSEPEDPNWEKLFF. Here the CDR3 DNA reads TGTGCCAGCAGTGAACCGGAGGACCCGAACTGGGAAAAACTGTTTTTT.

J is TRBJ1-3 and V is TRBV30; no clear D. Germline V gene sequence: CDR1 GTSNPN, CDR2 SVGIG (reference sequence). Trimming pared 2 bases from V and 2 bases from J, leaving 10 bases between. CDR3 length: 14 residues. The chain's CDR3 is CAWSRGLTGNTIYF. The CDR3, as DNA: TGTGCCTGGAGTCGGGGTTTAACTGGAAACACCATATATTTT.

The gene calls are TRBV25-1 and TRBJ2-1, with D hard to call. There are 14 residues in the CDR3. CDR1 is MGHDK, CDR2 SYGVNS, per germline. The V end lost 1 base, the J end lost 6 bases, and 10 bases lay between the germline ends. The DNA of the CDR3 is TGTGCCAGCAGTGAATTTGGTTCTCCCAATGAGCAGTTCTTC. Translating it yields CASSEFGSPNEQFF.

This clone came up once. The rearrangement joins TRBV9 to TRBJ2-7, with TRBD2 matching 9 bases. In germline, CDR1 is SGDLS, CDR2 YYNGEE. There are 16 residues in the CDR3. V gave up 0 bases and J gave up 6 bases; unmatched junction bases: 10. CDR3 sequence (DNA): TGTGCCAGCAGCGTAGGCGTGGGCGGGAGGGAGAGCGAGCAGTACTTC. It encodes CASSVGVGGRESEQYF. The full variable domain, with the rest looked up from reference TRBV9 and TRBJ2-7, is DSGVTQTPKHLITATGQRVTLRCSPRSGDLSVYWYQQSLDQGLQFLIQYYNGEERAKGNILERFSAQQFPDLHSELNLSSLELGDSALYFCASSVGVGGRESEQYFGPGTRLTVT.